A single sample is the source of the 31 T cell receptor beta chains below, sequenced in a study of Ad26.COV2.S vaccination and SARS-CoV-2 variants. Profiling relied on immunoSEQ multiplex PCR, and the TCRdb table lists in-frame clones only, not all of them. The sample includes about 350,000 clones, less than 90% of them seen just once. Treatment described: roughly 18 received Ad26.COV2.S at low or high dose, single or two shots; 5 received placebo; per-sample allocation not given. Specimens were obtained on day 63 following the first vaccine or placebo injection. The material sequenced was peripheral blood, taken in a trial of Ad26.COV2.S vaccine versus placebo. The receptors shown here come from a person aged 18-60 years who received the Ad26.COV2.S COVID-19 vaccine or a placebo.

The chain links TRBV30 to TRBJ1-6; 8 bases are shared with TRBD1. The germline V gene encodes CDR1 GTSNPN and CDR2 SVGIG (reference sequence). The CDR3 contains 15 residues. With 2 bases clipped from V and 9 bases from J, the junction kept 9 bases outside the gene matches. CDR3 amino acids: CAWSPSTGVVSPLHF. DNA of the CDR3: TGTGCCTGGAGTCCTTCGACAGGGGTGGTTTCACCCCTCCACTTT.

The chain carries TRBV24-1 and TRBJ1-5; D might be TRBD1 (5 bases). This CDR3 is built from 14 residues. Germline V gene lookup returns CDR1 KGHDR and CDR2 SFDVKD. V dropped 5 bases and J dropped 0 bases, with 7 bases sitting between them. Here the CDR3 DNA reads TGTGCCACCAGTGGTGGGGGTAGCAATCAGCCCCAGCATTTT. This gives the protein CATSGGGSNQPQHF.

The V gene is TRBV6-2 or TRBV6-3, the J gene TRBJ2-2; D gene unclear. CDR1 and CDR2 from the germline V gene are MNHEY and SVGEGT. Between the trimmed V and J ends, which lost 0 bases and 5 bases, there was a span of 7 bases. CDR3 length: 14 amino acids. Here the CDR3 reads CASSYSSVTGELFF. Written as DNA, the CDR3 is TGTGCCAGCAGTTACTCGTCGGTAACCGGGGAGCTGTTTTTT.

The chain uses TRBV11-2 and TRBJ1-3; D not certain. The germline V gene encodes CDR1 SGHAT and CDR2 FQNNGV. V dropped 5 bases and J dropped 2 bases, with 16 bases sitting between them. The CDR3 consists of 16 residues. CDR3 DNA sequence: TGTGCCAGCAGCGCCCTCAAGGCTTTAACTGGAAACACCATATATTTT. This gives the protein CASSALKALTGNTIYF.

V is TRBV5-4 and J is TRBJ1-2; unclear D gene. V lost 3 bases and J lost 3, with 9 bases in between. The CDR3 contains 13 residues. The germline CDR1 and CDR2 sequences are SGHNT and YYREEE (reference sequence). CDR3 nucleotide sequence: TGTGCCAGCAGCTCGGCGGACGACTATGGCTACACCTTC. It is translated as CASSSADDYGYTF.

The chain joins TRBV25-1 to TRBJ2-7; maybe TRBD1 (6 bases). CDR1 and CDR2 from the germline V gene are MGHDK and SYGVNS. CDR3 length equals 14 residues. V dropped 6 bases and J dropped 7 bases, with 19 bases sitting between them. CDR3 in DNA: TGTGCCAGCAGCGGGTGGCCAGTCAGGGGAGAGCAGTACTTC. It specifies CASSGWPVRGEQYF.

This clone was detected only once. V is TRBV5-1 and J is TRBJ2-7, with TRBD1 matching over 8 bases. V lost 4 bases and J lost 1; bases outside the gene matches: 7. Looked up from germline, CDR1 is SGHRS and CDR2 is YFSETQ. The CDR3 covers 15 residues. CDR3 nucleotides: TGCGCCAGCAGCGGACTCCGGGACAGGTCCTACGAGCAGTACTTC. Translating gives CASSGLRDRSYEQYF.

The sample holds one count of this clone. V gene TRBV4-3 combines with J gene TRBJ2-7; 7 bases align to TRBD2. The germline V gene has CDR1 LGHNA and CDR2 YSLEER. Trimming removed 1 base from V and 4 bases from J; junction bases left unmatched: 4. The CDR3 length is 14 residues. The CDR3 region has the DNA TGCGCCAGCAGCCAAGGTGGGGGGGGGTACGAGCAGTACTTC. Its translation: CASSQGGGGYEQYF.

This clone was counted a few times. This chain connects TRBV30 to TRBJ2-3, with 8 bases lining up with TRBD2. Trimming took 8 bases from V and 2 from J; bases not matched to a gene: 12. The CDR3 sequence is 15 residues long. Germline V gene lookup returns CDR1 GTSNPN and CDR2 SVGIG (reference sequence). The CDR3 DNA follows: TGTGCCACTTGGGTGGGCGGGGGGTACACAGATACGCAGTATTTT. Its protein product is CATWVGGGYTDTQYF.

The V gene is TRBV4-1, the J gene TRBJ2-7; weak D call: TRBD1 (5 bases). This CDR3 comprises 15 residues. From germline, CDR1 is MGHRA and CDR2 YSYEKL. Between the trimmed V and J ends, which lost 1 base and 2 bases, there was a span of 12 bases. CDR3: CASSQVQDGTYEQYF. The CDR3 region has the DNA TGCGCCAGCAGCCAAGTACAGGACGGAACCTACGAGCAGTACTTC.

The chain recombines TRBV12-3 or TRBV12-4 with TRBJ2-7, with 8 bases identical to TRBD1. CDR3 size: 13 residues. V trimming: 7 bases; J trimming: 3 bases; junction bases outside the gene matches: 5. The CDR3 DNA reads TGTGCCAGCACCCGACAGGGGAGCTACGAGCAGTACTTC. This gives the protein CASTRQGSYEQYF.

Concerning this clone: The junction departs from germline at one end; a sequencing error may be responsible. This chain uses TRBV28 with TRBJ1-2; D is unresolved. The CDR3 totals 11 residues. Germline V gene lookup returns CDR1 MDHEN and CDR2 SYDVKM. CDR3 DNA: TGTGCCAGCAGTTTTTTACAGCAGGCCTTCTTC. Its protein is CASSFLQQAFF.

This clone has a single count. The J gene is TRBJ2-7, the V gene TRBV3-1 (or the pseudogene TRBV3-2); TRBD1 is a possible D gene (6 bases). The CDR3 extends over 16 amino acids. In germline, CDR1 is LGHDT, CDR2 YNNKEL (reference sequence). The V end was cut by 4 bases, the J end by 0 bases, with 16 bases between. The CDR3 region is CASSPRRQACSYEQYF. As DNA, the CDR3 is TGTGCCAGCAGCCCGCGGCGACAGGCTTGCTCCTACGAGCAGTACTTC.

The CDR3 DNA is TGTGCCAGCAGCCCTACTAGCGGGGAAAGCTCCTACAATGAGCAGTTCTTC. Translating it yields CASSPTSGESSYNEQFF. The chain has TRBV11-2 and TRBJ2-1; 10 bases line up with TRBD2. The CDR3 consists of 17 residues. The V and J ends lost 5 bases and 0 bases, in that order; junction bases with no gene match: 7. Germline CDR1 reads SGHAT; CDR2 reads FQNNGV. Complete variable domain (other parts from reference TRBV11-2 and TRBJ2-1): EAGVAQSPRYKIIEKRQSVAFWCNPISGHATLYWYQQILGQGPKLLIQFQNNGVVDDSQLPKDRFSAERLKGVDSTLKIQPAKLEDSAVYLCASSPTSGESSYNEQFFGPGTRLTVL.

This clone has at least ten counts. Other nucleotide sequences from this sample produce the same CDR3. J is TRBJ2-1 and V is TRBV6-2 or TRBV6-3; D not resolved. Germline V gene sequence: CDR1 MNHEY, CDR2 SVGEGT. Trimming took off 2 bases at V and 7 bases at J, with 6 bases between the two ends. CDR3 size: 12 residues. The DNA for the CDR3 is TGTGCCAGCAGTTACCCAAGAAATGAGCAGTTCTTC. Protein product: CASSYPRNEQFF.

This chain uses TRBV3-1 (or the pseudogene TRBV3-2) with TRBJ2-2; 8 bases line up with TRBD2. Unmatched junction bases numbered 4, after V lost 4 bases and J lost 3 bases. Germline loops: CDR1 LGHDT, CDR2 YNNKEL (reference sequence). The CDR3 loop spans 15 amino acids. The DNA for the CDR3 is TGTGCCAGCAGCCGAATCGGGGGGGACACCGGGGAGCTGTTTTTT. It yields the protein CASSRIGGDTGELFF.

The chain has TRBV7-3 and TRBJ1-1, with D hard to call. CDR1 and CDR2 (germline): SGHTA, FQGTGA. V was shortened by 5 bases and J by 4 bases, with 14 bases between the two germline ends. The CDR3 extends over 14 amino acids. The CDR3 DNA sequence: TGTGCCAGCAGCGGTAGAGGCAGTCCCACTGAAGCTTTCTTT. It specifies CASSGRGSPTEAFF.

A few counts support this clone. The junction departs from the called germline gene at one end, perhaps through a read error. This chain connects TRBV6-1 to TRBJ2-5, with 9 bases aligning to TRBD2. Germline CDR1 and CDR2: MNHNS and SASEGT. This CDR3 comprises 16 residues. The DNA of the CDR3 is TGTGCCAGCAGCGAAGTGCGGGGGGGCCGTCGGGAGACCCAGTACTTC. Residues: CASSEVRGGRRETQYF.

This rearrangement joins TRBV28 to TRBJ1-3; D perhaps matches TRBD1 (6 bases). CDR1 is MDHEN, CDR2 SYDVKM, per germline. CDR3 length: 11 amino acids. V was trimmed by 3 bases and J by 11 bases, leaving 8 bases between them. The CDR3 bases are TGTGCCAGCAGTTTTGGGGGCCCCATATATTTT. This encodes CASSFGGPIYF.

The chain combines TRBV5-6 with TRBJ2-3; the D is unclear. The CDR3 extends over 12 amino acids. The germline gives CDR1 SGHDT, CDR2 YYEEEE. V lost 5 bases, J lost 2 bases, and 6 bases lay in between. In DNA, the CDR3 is TGTGCCAGCAGTCTTAACACAGATACGCAGTATTTT. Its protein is CASSLNTDTQYF.

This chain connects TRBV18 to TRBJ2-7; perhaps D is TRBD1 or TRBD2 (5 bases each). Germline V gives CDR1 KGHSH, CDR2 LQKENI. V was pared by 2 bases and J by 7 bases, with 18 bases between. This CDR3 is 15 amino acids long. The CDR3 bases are TGTGCCAGCTCACCAGGGACGGCCAAGAATGGTGAGCAGTACTTC. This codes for CASSPGTAKNGEQYF.

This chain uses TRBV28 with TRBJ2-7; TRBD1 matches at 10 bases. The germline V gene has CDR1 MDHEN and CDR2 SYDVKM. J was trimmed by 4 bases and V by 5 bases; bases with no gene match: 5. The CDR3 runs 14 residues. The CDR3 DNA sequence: TGTGCCAGCAGTCCCGGGACAGGGGCTTACGAGCAGTACTTC. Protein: CASSPGTGAYEQYF.

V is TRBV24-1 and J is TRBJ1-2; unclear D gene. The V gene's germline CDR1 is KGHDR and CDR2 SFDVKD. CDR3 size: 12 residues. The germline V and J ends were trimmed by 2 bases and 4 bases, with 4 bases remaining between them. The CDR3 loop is CATSDYFYGYTF. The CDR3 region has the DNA TGTGCCACCAGTGATTATTTCTATGGCTACACCTTC.

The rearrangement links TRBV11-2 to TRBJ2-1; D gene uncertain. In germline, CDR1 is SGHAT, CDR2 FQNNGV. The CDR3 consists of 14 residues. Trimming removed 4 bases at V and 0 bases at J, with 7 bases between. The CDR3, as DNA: TGTGCCAGCAGCTCGACCAGCTCCTACAATGAGCAGTTCTTC. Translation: CASSSTSSYNEQFF. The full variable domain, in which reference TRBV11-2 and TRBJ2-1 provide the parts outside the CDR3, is EAGVAQSPRYKIIEKRQSVAFWCNPISGHATLYWYQQILGQGPKLLIQFQNNGVVDDSQLPKDRFSAERLKGVDSTLKIQPAKLEDSAVYLCASSSTSSYNEQFFGPGTRLTVL.

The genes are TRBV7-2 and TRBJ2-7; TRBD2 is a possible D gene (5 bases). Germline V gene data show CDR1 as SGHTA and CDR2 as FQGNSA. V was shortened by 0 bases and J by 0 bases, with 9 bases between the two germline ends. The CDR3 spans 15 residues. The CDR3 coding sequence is TGTGCCAGCAGCTTAGCCCGGGGTCGCTCCTACGAGCAGTACTTC. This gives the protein CASSLARGRSYEQYF.

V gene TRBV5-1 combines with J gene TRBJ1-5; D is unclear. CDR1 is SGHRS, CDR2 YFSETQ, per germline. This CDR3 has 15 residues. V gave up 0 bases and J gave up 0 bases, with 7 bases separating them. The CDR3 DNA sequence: TGCGCCAGCAGCTTGGGGGTTTATAGCAATCAGCCCCAGCATTTT. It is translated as CASSLGVYSNQPQHF.

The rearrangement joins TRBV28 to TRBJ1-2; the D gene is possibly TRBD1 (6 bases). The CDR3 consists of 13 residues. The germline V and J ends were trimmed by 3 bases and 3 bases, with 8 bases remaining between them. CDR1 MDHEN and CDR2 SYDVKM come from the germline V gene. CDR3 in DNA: TGTGCCAGCAGTTTTGGACAGCACTATGGCTACACCTTC. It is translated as CASSFGQHYGYTF.

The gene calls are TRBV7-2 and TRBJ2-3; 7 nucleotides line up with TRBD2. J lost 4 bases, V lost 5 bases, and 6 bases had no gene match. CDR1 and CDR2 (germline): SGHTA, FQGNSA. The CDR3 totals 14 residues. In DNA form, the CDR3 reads TGTGCCAGCAGCCTTGGACTAGATCCAGATACGCAGTATTTT. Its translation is CASSLGLDPDTQYF.

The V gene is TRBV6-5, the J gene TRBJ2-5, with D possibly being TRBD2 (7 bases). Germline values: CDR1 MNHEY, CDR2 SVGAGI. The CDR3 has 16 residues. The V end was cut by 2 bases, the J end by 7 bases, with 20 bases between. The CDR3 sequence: CASSYLTVGGPATQYF. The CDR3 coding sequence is TGTGCCAGCAGTTACCTCACTGTCGGGGGGCCCGCGACCCAGTACTTC.

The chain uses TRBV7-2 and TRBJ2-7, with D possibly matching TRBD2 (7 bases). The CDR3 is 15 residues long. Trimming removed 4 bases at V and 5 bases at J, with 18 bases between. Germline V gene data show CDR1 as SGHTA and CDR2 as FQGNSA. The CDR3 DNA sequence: TGTGCCAGCAGCTGGGTACAGGGAGGGATCGACGAGCAGTACTTC. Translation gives CASSWVQGGIDEQYF.

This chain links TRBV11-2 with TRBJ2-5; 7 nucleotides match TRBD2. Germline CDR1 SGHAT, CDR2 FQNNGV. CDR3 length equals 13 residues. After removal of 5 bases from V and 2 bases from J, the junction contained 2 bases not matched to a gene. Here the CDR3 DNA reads TGTGCCAGCAGCCGGGGGGAGCAAGAGACCCAGTACTTC. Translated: CASSRGEQETQYF.